The source of this T cell receptor beta chain is a study of TIL therapy for anti-PD-1-resistant metastatic lung cancer. About the research overall: Progressing patients received lymphodepletion, expanded TIL infusion and IL-2. Median tumor mutation burden was roughly 1.5 mutations per megabase.

Sequencing used immunoSEQ v3. Some clones are missing from TCRdb's copy, which holds only in-frame ones; the method was immunoSEQ multiplex PCR. The sample includes about 52,000 clones, 70% to 80% of them seen just once. The CDR3 totals 16 residues. V dropped 4 bases and J dropped 8; count of bases not matched to a gene: 12. The germline gives CDR1 SNHLY, CDR2 FYNNEI. Time point denoted: pre-treatment sample, taken before nivolumab and TIL therapy. The receptor comes from a woman aged 30 to 85 with non-small cell lung cancer. Sequencing was performed on blood, taken at baseline. This chain joins TRBV2 and TRBJ2-1, with TRBD2 matching 9 bases. In DNA, the CDR3 is TGTGCCAGCAGTGGGAAAGCGGGAGGATGGGAAGATGAGCAGTTCTTC. Its protein product is CASSGKAGGWEDEQFF.